This TCR beta chain came from a study of T cell responses to AZD1222 COVID-19 vaccine. Study results and limitations: Nearly half of spike-specific TCRs reportedly target unmutated variant regions.

Libraries were prepared by immunoSEQ multiplex PCR; TCRdb keeps only in-frame clonotypes and omits some of them. Of 180,000 or so clones listed, 92% are singletons. The CDR3 has 15 residues. The germline V and J ends were trimmed by 5 bases and 6 bases, with 19 bases remaining between them. From germline, CDR1 is MNHNY and CDR2 SVGAGI (reference sequence). A note on this clone: Antigen: not known.

The chain has TRBV6-6 and TRBJ1-1; the D gene is possibly TRBD1 (5 bases). Material: peripheral blood, obtained 28 days after the second AZD1222 dose. The TCR comes from an adult who received the AZD1222 COVID-19 vaccine. The DNA for the CDR3 is TGTGCCAGCAGTGATTTTGCAGGGAGGTCCGCTGAAGCTTTCTTT. It specifies CASSDFAGRSAEAFF.